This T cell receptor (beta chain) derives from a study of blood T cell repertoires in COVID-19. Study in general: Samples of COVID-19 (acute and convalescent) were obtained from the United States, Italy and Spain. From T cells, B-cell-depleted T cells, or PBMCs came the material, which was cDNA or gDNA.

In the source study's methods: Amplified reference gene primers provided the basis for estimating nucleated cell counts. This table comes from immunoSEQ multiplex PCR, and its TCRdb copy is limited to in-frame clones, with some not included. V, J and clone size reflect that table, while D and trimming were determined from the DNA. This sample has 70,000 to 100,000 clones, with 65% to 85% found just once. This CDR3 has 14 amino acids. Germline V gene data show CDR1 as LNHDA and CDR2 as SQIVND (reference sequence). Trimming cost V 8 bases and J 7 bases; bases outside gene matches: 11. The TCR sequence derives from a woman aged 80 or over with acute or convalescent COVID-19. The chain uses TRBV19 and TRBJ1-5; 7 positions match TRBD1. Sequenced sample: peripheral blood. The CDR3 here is CASQQGLIYQPQHF. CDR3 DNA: TGTGCCAGTCAACAGGGGCTCATTTACCAGCCCCAGCATTTT.